Listed below are T cell receptor beta chains from one sample, sequenced in a study of blood T cell repertoires in COVID-19. This table comes from immunoSEQ multiplex PCR, and its TCRdb copy is limited to in-frame clones, with some not included. The repertoire includes approximately 150,000 clones, 76% of them detected once, and 4% to 4.5% sits in the top ten. The sequenced sample consisted of peripheral blood. The source is a man aged 60 to 69 with acute or convalescent COVID-19. The conserved cysteine and the conserved F or W are not part of the CDR3 here.

>TRBV7-2|TRBJ2-7
ASRSPGLAQSEQY
>TRBV27|TRBJ2-5
ASTSGAGSGLAETQY
>TRBV5-1|TRBJ2-1
ASSSGLIGYNEQF
>TRBV5-1|TRBJ2-1
ASSGLAVSYNEQF
>TRBV29-1|TRBJ2-1
SVEGEQLGIFNEQF
>TRBV30|TRBJ2-5
AWSVLAPGETQY
>TRBV2|TRBJ1-1
ATSQEENTEAF
>TRBV7-7|TRBJ2-1
ASSSGTSYSNEQF
>TRBV2|TRBJ1-5
ASSGTQNQPQH
>TRBV7-3|TRBJ2-1
ASSPTSPSYNEQF
>TRBV19|TRBJ1-1
ASSSPRGALNTEAF
>TRBV14|TRBJ1-2
ASSQLDSRYGYT
>TRBV19|TRBJ1-2
ASSSEGGRSYGYT
>TRBV7-9|TRBJ1-4
ASSLGRSGFGDEKLF
>TRBV23-1|TRBJ2-7
ASSQRGLAGAYEQY
>TRBV5-1|TRBJ1-2
ASSWGTGSSGYT
>TRBV7-2|TRBJ2-2
ASSLNRAYGELF